The clone carrying this T cell receptor (beta chain) was seen once. The sample originates from a study of blood T cells in healthy people across ages. V lost 5 bases and J lost 1; bases outside the gene matches: 6. This CDR3 has 15 amino acids. CDR1 and CDR2 (germline): MRHNA, SNTAGT. A second PCR, run for roughly 7 to 11 cycles, used a sample-barcoded 5' primer plus a J-beta primer mix. TCRdb ran MiXCR on the 5' RACE reads and lists one entry per CDR3 protein. The data hold under 2 million distinct CDR3 sequences, with 30% to 35% observed a single time. The rearrangement links TRBV6-4 to TRBJ2-3, with 7 positions matching TRBD2. Source material: blood. The TCR was taken from a woman aged 25 to 39 in good health. The CDR3: CASSISGVGTDTQYF. In nucleotides, the CDR3 is TGTGCCAGCAGTATCAGCGGGGTGGGCACAGATACGCAGTATTTT.